The clone carrying this T cell receptor beta chain was recorded once. TCRdb re-called the 5' RACE reads with MiXCR, one entry per CDR3 protein. This table has around 220,000 distinct CDR3 sequences, roughly 17% appearing once. The data were obtained in a study of T-cell memory formation after mild COVID-19. The CDR3 has 16 amino acids. The V end lost 6 bases, the J end lost 2 bases, and 19 bases lay between the germline ends. Germline lookup yields CDR1 MNHEY and CDR2 SVGEGT. This sequence originates from a man aged 18 to 30 who had mild COVID-19 (a few samples of this study predate the infection). Cell type and time point are not known. The J gene is TRBJ2-5, the V gene TRBV6-2 or TRBV6-3, with D unclear. The specimen was PBMCs or a T cell subset sorted from them (not recorded which). CDR3 DNA: TGTGCCAGCAGCCACTACGCCCCTACCGTACAAGAGACCCAGTACTTC. Translating gives CASSHYAPTVQETQYF.